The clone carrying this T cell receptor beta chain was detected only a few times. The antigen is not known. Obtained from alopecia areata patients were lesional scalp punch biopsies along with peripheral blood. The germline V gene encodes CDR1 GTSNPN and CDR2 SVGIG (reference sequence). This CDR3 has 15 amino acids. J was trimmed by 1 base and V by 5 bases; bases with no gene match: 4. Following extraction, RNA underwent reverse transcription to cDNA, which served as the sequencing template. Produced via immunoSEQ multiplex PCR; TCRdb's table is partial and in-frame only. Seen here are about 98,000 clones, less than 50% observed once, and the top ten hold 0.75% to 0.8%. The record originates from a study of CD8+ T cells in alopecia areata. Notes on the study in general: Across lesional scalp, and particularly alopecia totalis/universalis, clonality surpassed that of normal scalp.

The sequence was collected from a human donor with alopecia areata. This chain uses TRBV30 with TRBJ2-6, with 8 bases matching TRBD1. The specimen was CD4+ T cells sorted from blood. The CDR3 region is CAWLRQGSGANVLTF. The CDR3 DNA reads TGTGCCTGGTTGCGACAGGGGTCTGGGGCCAACGTCCTGACTTTC. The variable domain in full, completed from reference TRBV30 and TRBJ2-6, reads SQTIHQWPATLVQPVGSPLSLECTVEGTSNPNLYWYRQAAGRGLQLLFYSVGIGQISSEVPQNLSASRPQDRQFILSSKKLLLSDSGFYLCAWLRQGSGANVLTFGAGSRLTVL.